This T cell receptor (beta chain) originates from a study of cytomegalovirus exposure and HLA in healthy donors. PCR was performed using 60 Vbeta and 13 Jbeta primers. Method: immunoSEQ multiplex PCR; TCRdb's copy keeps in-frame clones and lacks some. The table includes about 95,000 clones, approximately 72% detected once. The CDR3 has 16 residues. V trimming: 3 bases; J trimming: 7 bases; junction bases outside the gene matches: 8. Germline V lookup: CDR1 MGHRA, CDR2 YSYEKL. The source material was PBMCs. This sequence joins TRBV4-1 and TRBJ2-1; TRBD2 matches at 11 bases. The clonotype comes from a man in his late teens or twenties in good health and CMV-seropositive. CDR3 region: CASSQGLAELWNEQFF. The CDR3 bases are TGCGCCAGCAGCCAGGGACTAGCGGAACTCTGGAATGAGCAGTTCTTC.